This paragraph reports one TCR beta chain. The entry originates in a study of blood T cell repertoires in COVID-19. On the study more broadly: Donors in the United States, Italy and Spain gave samples during acute or convalescent COVID-19. PBMCs, B-cell-depleted T cells, or T cells were the source of the cDNA or gDNA that made up the material.

Germline values: CDR1 SGHTA, CDR2 FQGNSA. This CDR3 comprises 15 residues. V dropped 1 base and J dropped 5 bases, with 11 bases sitting between them. Authors' data handling: It was from reference gene primer amplification that nucleated cell counts were estimated. Here immunoSEQ multiplex PCR was the method, and the copy in TCRdb shows in-frame clones only, minus some. V and J calls and clone size follow that table, whereas D and trimming were derived from the DNA. The sample has 45,000 or so clones, 86% seen once. The genes are TRBV7-2 and TRBJ1-4; D may be TRBD1 (5 bases). The sequenced sample was peripheral blood. The TCR sequence derives from a human donor in a cohort sampled during active COVID-19. For the CDR3, the DNA is TGTGCCAGCAGCTTAGGCCAGGGATTGAATGAAAAACTGTTTTTT. Its translation is CASSLGQGLNEKLFF.